This is a list of T cell receptor beta chains from one sample in a study of shared clonotypes between healthy human individuals. Assay used: immunoSEQ multiplex PCR; TCRdb lists only in-frame clones, some missing. The sample has roughly 2 million clones; roughly 95% are singletons. Sample: naive CD4+ T cells sorted from blood. All receptors derive from a man aged 18 to 35 in good health. Each CDR3 is given with its conserved first and last residue. The D gene is left open where the match is weak. The size of a clone is reported for some rows only, either as once, few or many, or as a class for expanded clones.

cdr3_aa cdr3_nt j_call clone_size d_call v_call
CASSPRDRGTYEQYF TGTGCCAGCAGCCCCCGGGACAGGGGTACCTACGAGCAGTACTTC TRBJ2-7 - TRBD1 TRBV9
CATKADRASTYEQYF TGTGCCACCAAAGCGGACAGGGCTTCAACCTACGAGCAGTACTTC TRBJ2-7 - TRBD1 TRBV15
CASNSGTSLNEQYF TGTGCCAGTAACTCCGGGACTAGCTTGAATGAGCAGTACTTC TRBJ2-7 - TRBD2 TRBV2
CASSDRPIYGYTF TGTGCCAGCAGTGACAGGCCTATCTATGGCTACACCTTC TRBJ1-2 - - TRBV2
CASGTSGSYEQYF TGTGCCAGTGGGACTAGCGGGAGTTACGAGCAGTACTTC TRBJ2-7 - TRBD2 TRBV6-6
CASRVAALVTYEQYF TGTGCCAGTAGGGTAGCGGCCTTAGTTACCTACGAGCAGTACTTC TRBJ2-7 once - TRBV19
CASRSNSHEQYF TGTGCCAGCAGGTCCAATAGCCACGAGCAGTACTTC TRBJ2-7 - - TRBV2
CASSDRYGYTF TGTGCCAGCAGTGACCGCTATGGCTACACCTTC TRBJ1-2 - - TRBV6-4
CASSQDMAGLYSIDYEQYF TGCGCCAGCAGCCAAGACATGGCGGGACTTTATTCGATTGACTACGAGCAGTACTTC TRBJ2-7 - - TRBV4-1
CASSLKSPVLHF TGTGCCAGCAGCTTAAAGTCCCCAGTTCTCCACTTT TRBJ1-6 - - TRBV11-2
CASSYQGETQYF TGCGCCAGCAGTTATCAGGGAGAGACCCAGTACTTC TRBJ2-5 - - TRBV10-2
CASSLASGGTDTQYF TGCGCCAGCAGCTTGGCGAGCGGGGGCACAGATACGCAGTATTTT TRBJ2-3 - TRBD2 TRBV5-1
CASSAAGTGLDF TGTGCCAGCAGCGCAGCCGGGACAGGGTTGGATTTT TRBJ1-3 - TRBD1 TRBV9